This TCR beta chain was identified in a study of CD8+ T cells in alopecia areata. Study-wide points: Scalp lesions, especially in alopecia totalis/universalis, had higher clonality than normal scalp. Alphabeta T cells residing in normal skin are also sequenced in scalp samples.

CDR1 and CDR2 (germline): NNHDY, SYVADS. This CDR3 has 13 residues. RNA was extracted and reverse transcribed into cDNA as the sequencing template. The repertoire was sequenced with immunoSEQ multiplex PCR; TCRdb's copy has only in-frame clones and lacks some. The sample holds over 250,000 clones, and no clone turns up only once. Combined cutaneous lymph node cells underwent sorting by CD4, CD8alpha, NKG2D, NKG2ACE and additional markers. Details on this clone: The antigen remains unidentified. The gene names given are mouse names. The read terminates 4 residues before the CDR3 end, so the remaining end is supplied by the germline J gene. The identical CDR3 is also encoded by other nucleotide sequences in the sample.

The sequence was obtained from a C3H/HeJ mouse with alopecia areata. The strain's MHC type: H2-k. The material sequenced was CD4+ T cells sorted from a lymph node. The V call is TRBV13-3, the J call TRBJ2-5; 9 nucleotides align to TRBD1. The chain's CDR3 is CASRRTGEDTQYF. The part of the CDR3 DNA that was read is TGTGCCAGCAGAAGGACAGGGGAAGAC.